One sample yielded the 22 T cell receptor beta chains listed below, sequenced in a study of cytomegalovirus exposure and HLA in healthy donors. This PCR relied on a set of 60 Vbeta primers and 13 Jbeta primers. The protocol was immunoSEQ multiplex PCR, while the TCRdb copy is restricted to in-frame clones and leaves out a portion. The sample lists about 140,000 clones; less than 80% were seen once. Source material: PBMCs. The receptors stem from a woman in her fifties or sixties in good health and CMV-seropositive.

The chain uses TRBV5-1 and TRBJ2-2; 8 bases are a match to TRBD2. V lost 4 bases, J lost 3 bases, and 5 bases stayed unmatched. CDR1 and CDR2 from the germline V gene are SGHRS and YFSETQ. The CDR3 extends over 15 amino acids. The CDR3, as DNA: TGCGCCAGCAGCCTTGATAGCGGGGACACCGGGGAGCTGTTTTTT. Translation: CASSLDSGDTGELFF.

CDR3 amino acids: CAWRVGENTEAFF. Written as DNA, the CDR3 is TGTGCCTGGAGGGTTGGAGAGAACACTGAAGCTTTCTTT. The J gene is TRBJ1-1, the V gene TRBV30, with D unclear. Germline values: CDR1 GTSNPN, CDR2 SVGIG (reference sequence). V was shortened by 3 bases and J by 1 base, with 9 bases between the two germline ends. This CDR3 spans 13 amino acids.

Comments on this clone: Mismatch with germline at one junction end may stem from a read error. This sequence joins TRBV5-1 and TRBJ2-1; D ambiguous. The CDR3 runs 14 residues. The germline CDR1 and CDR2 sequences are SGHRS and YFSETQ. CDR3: CASSPNPLGHEQFF. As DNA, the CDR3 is TGTGCCAGCAGCCCCAACCCTCTAGGTCATGAGCAGTTCTTC.

The CDR3 here is CASIPPDRDEAFF. The CDR3 nucleotides read TGCGCCAGCATCCCTCCGGACAGGGATGAAGCTTTCTTT. The V and J genes are TRBV10-1 and TRBJ1-1; 8 bases are a match to TRBD1. V shed 7 bases, J shed 7 bases, and the junction held 8 bases outside the gene matches. Germline CDR1 WNHNN, CDR2 SYGVQD (reference sequence). CDR3 size: 13 residues.

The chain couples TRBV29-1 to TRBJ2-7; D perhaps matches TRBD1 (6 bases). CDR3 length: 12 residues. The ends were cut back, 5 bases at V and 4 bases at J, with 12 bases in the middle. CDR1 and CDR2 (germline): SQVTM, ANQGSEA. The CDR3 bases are TGCAGCGTTCGGGACAACAGTTACGAGCAGTACTTC. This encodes CSVRDNSYEQYF.

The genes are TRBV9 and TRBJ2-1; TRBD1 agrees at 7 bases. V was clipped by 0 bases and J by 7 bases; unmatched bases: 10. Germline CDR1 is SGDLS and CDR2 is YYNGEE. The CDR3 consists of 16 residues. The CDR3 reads CASSVGGGAELNEQFF. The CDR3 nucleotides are TGTGCCAGCAGCGTAGGAGGGGGCGCTGAATTGAATGAGCAGTTCTTC.

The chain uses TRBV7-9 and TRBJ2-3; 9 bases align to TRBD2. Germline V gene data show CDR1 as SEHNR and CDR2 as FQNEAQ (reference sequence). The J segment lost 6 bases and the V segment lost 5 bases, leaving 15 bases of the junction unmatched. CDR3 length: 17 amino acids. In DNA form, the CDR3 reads TGTGCCAGCAGCCTTAGAAGTGTAGCGGGGGCACGCGATACGCAGTATTTT. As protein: CASSLRSVAGARDTQYF.

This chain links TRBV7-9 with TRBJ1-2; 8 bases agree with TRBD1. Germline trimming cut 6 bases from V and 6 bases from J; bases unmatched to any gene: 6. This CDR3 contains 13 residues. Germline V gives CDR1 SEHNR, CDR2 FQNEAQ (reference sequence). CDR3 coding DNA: TGTGCCAGCAGAACGACAGGGGACGATGGCTACACCTTC. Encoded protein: CASRTTGDDGYTF.

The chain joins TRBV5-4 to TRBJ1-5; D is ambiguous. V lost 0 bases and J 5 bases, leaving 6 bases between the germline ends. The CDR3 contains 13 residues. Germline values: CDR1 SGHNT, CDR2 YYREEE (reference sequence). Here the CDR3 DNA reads TGTGCCAGCAGCTTGGCAGTTGATCAGCCCCAGCATTTT. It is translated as CASSLAVDQPQHF.

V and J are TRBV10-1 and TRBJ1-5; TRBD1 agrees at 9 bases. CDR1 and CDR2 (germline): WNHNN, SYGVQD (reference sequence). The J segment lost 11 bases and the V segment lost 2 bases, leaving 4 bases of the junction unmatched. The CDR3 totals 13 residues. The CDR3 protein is CASSETRDRAQHF. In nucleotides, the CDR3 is TGCGCCAGCAGTGAGACGCGGGACAGGGCCCAGCATTTT.

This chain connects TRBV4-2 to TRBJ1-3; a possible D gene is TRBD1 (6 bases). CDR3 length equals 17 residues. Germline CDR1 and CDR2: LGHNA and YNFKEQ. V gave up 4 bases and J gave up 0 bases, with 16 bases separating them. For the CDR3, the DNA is TGTGCCAGCAGCCCAGGGGCGCTCTCCCCCTCTGGAAACACCATATATTTT. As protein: CASSPGALSPSGNTIYF.

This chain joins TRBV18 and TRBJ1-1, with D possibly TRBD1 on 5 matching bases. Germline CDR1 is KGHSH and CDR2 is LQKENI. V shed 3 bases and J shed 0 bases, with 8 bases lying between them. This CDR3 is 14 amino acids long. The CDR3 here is CASSPAGMNTEAFF. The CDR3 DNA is TGTGCCAGCTCACCCGCAGGGATGAACACTGAAGCTTTCTTT. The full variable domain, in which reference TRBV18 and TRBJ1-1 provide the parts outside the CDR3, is NAGVMQNPRHLVRRRGQEARLRCSPMKGHSHVYWYRQLPEEGLKFMVYLQKENIIDESGMPKERFSAEFPKEGPSILRIQQVVRGDSAAYFCASSPAGMNTEAFFGQGTRLTVV.

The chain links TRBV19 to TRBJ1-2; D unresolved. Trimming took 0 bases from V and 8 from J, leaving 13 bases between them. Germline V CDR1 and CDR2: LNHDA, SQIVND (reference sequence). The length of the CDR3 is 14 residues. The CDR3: CASSIELDPRGYTF. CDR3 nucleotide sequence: TGTGCCAGTAGTATAGAGCTCGATCCGAGAGGCTACACCTTC.

The CDR3 DNA reads as TGTGCCAGCAGTCCTCGAGTGTCTGGGGCCAACGTCCTGACTTTC. Translating gives CASSPRVSGANVLTF. This sequence joins TRBV27 and TRBJ2-6, with D hard to call. The CDR3 sequence is 15 residues long. Looked up from germline, CDR1 is MNHEY and CDR2 is SMNVEV (reference sequence). The ends were cut back, 5 bases at V and 1 base at J, with 9 bases in the middle.

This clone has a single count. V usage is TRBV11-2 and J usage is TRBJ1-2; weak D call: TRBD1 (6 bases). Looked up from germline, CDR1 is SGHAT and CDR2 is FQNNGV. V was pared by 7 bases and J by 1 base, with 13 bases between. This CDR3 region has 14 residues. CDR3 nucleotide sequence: TGTGCCAGCACCTCAACAGGGCTTAACTATGGCTACACCTTC. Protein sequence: CASTSTGLNYGYTF.

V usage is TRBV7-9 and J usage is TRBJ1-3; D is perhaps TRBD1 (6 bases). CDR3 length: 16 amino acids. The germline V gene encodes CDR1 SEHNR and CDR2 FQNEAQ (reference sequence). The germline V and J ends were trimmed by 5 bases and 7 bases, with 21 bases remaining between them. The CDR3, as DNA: TGTGCCAGCAGCCCCAAGGGGGACCCAGCTACTAACACCATATATTTT. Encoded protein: CASSPKGDPATNTIYF.

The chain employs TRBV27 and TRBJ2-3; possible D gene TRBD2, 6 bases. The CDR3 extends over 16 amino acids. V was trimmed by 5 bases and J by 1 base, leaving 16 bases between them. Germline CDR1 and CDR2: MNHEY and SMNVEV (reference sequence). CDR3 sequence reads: CASSHQWTGGTDTQYF. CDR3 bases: TGTGCCAGCAGTCACCAATGGACGGGAGGCACAGATACGCAGTATTTT.

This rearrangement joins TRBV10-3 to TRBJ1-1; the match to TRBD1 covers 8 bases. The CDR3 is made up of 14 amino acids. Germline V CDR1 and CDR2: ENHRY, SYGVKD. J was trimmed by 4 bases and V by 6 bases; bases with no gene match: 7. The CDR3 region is CAISQTGDSTEAFF. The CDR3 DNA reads TGTGCCATCAGCCAGACAGGGGATAGCACTGAAGCTTTCTTT.

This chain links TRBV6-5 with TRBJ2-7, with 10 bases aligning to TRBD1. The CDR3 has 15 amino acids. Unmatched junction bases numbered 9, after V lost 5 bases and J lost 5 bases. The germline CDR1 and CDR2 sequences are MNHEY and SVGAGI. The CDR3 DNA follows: TGTGCCAGCAGTCTTATCGGGACAGGGGCCGACGAGCAGTACTTC. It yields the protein CASSLIGTGADEQYF.

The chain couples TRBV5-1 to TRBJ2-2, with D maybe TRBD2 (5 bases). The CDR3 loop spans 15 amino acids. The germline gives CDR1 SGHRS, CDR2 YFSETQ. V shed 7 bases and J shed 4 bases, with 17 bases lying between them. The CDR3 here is CASSPRGMGTGELFF. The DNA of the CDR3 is TGCGCCAGCTCTCCTCGGGGAATGGGCACCGGGGAGCTGTTTTTT.

The DNA of the CDR3 is TGTGCCAGCAGCACGACAGGAGGCAGAGATACGCAGTATTTT. Translating gives CASSTTGGRDTQYF. The chain carries TRBV5-6 and TRBJ2-3; TRBD1 is a possible D gene (6 bases). CDR1 is SGHDT and CDR2 is YYEEEE in the germline V gene. The germline V and J ends were trimmed by 4 bases and 5 bases, with 14 bases remaining between them. CDR3 size: 14 residues.

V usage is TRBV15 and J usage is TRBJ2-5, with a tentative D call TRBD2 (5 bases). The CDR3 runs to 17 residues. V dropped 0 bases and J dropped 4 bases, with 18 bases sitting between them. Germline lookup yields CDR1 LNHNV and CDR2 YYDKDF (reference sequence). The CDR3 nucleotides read TGTGCCACCAGCAGAGATCTTGGGAGAGTGGAGCGAGAGACCCAGTACTTC. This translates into CATSRDLGRVERETQYF. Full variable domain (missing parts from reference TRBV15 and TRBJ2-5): DAMVIQNPRYQVTQFGKPVTLSCSQTLNHNVMYWYQQKSSQAPKLLFHYYDKDFNNEADTPDNFQSRRPNTSFCFLDIRSPGLGDTAMYLCATSRDLGRVERETQYFGPGTRLLVL.